This passage covers 18 T cell receptor beta chains from one sample sequenced in a study of cytomegalovirus exposure and HLA in healthy donors. PCR used 60 Vbeta primers and 13 Jbeta primers. Here immunoSEQ multiplex PCR was the method, and the copy in TCRdb shows in-frame clones only, minus some. Among some 190,000 clones listed, roughly 80% were seen once. Specimen: PBMCs. The receptors shown here come from a woman in her twenties or thirties in good health and CMV-seropositive.

The chain employs TRBV4-1 and TRBJ1-5; tentative D call: TRBD1 (5 bases). Between the trimmed V and J ends, which lost 0 bases and 0 bases, there was a span of 9 bases. Germline CDR1 is MGHRA and CDR2 is YSYEKL. This CDR3 has 16 amino acids. CDR3 residues: CASSQEGANSNQPQHF. CDR3 sequence (DNA): TGCGCCAGCAGCCAAGAAGGGGCGAATAGCAATCAGCCCCAGCATTTT.

The chain has TRBV2 and TRBJ2-5, with a weak D call TRBD2 (6 bases). Matching the DNA end better, TRBJ2-7 makes the J call doubtful. Germline-derived CDR1 and CDR2 are SNHLY and FYNNEI. This CDR3 spans 14 amino acids. CDR3 sequence (DNA): TGTGCCAGCAGGCATAATCGGGAGTCCCACGAGCAGTACTTC. It yields the protein CASRHNRESHEQYF.

This clone was picked up a small number of times. The chain joins TRBV5-1 to TRBJ2-1; perhaps TRBD2 as D (5 bases). This CDR3 has 16 amino acids. Germline CDR1 is SGHRS and CDR2 is YFSETQ. V lost 2 bases, J lost 5 bases, and 17 bases lay in between. The CDR3 DNA reads TGCGCCAGCAGCTTTCTAAATTACGGGGTCAACAATGAGCAGTTCTTC. The encoded protein is CASSFLNYGVNNEQFF. The full variable domain, completed using reference TRBV5-1 and TRBJ2-1, is KAGVTQTPRYLIKTRGQQVTLSCSPISGHRSVSWYQQTPGQGLQFLFEYFSETQRNKGNFPGRFSGRQFSNSRSEMNVSTLELGDSALYLCASSFLNYGVNNEQFFGPGTRLTVL.

The chain links TRBV28 to TRBJ2-7; D possibly corresponds to TRBD2 (5 bases). The CDR3 spans 15 residues. With 5 bases removed from V and 0 bases from J, the gap between germline ends came to 14 bases. CDR1 and CDR2 from the germline V gene are MDHEN and SYDVKM. CDR3 residues: CASSALGTSSYEQYF. The DNA for the CDR3 is TGTGCCAGCAGTGCTCTTGGCACTAGCTCCTACGAGCAGTACTTC.

This clone was observed once. V and J are TRBV6-7 and TRBJ2-7; 7 bases are shared with TRBD1. TRBV6-7 is annotated as an ORF whose role is uncertain. V shed 8 bases, J shed 5 bases, and the junction held 9 bases outside the gene matches. The CDR3 extends over 13 amino acids. The CDR3: CASEQGWPHEQYF. The CDR3 coding sequence is TGTGCCAGCGAACAGGGGTGGCCCCACGAGCAGTACTTC.

This rearrangement joins TRBV6-4 to TRBJ1-1; no clear D. CDR1 MRHNA and CDR2 SNTAGT come from the germline V gene. The CDR3 is made up of 13 amino acids. The germline V and J ends were trimmed by 3 bases and 10 bases, with 15 bases remaining between them. In nucleotides, the CDR3 is TGTGCCAGCAGTGAGGGCCTCTCTTCTCGAGCTTTCTTT. Amino acids: CASSEGLSSRAFF.

The V and J genes are TRBV5-1 and TRBJ2-1; D remains unclear. Germline assignment: CDR1 SGHRS and CDR2 YFSETQ. V lost 2 bases to trimming and J lost 10 bases, with 7 bases between them. This CDR3 contains 11 residues. This CDR3 reads CASSFGVEQFF. Written as DNA, the CDR3 is TGCGCCAGCAGCTTTGGAGTCGAGCAGTTCTTC.

The V gene is TRBV7-9, the J gene TRBJ2-4, with D perhaps matching TRBD1 (6 bases). Looked up from germline, CDR1 is SEHNR and CDR2 is FQNEAQ (reference sequence). V lost 10 bases to trimming and J lost 3 bases, with 10 bases between them. The CDR3 loop spans 12 amino acids. This CDR3 reads CAIQGGKNIQYF. The DNA of the CDR3 is TGTGCCATACAGGGCGGCAAAAACATTCAGTACTTC.

Worth noting for this clone: Other DNA sequences within the sample encode an identical CDR3. The chain uses TRBV27 and TRBJ2-5; TRBD2 is a possible D gene (6 bases). The J call may be in error: the DNA end matches TRBJ2-7 better. This CDR3 comprises 13 residues. Per germline, CDR1 MNHEY and CDR2 SMNVEV (reference sequence). The CDR3 sequence is CASSSGGTYEQYF. For the CDR3, the DNA is TGTGCCAGCAGTTCCGGGGGAACGTACGAGCAGTACTTC.

The genes are TRBV6-1 and TRBJ2-2; 10 bases agree with TRBD1. Germline CDR1 MNHNS, CDR2 SASEGT. The J segment lost 4 bases and the V segment lost 6 bases, leaving 5 bases of the junction unmatched. The CDR3 has 15 residues. CDR3 nucleotides: TGTGCCAGCAGCACGGACAGGGGGTTCACCGGGGAGCTGTTTTTT. Its protein is CASSTDRGFTGELFF.

This sequence joins TRBV11-2 and TRBJ1-1; D not resolved. The V gene's germline CDR1 is SGHAT and CDR2 FQNNGV. The CDR3 is 15 residues long. Trimming cost V 1 base and J 7 bases, with 16 bases left between them. The CDR3: CASSLVLVGVGEAFF. The CDR3 nucleotides are TGTGCCAGCAGCTTAGTGTTGGTCGGGGTTGGTGAAGCTTTCTTT.

V gene TRBV27 combines with J gene TRBJ1-1; tentative D call: TRBD1 (6 bases). The germline V and J ends were trimmed by 5 bases and 7 bases, with 14 bases remaining between them. The CDR3 length is 13 residues. The V gene's germline CDR1 is MNHEY and CDR2 SMNVEV (reference sequence). As DNA, the CDR3 is TGTGCCAGCAGTCACGACAGGTATGGTGAAGCTTTCTTT. Translation: CASSHDRYGEAFF.

The chain recombines TRBV9 with TRBJ2-7; the match to TRBD2 covers 10 bases. Germline V lookup: CDR1 SGDLS, CDR2 YYNGEE. V gave up 3 bases and J gave up 1 base; unmatched junction bases: 7. The CDR3 runs to 16 residues. The CDR3 loop is CASSDHRTSGSYEQYF. The DNA of the CDR3 is TGTGCCAGCAGCGACCACCGGACTAGCGGATCCTACGAGCAGTACTTC.

This chain joins TRBV12-2 and TRBJ2-1; TRBD2 was called by the table and not checked on the DNA. TRBV12-2 is a known pseudogene. This CDR3 is built from 17 residues. The CDR3 bases are TGTGCAAGTCGCTCCCGGGAGGGTGCGGGATCCTACAATGAGCAGTTCTTC. As protein: CASRSREGAGSYNEQFF.

The genes are TRBV13 and TRBJ2-5; TRBD2 aligns across 8 bases. Germline assignment: CDR1 PRHDT and CDR2 FYEKMQ (reference sequence). V gave up 1 base and J gave up 5 bases; unmatched junction bases: 9. The CDR3 sequence is 16 residues long. CDR3 DNA: TGTGCCAGCAGCTTAGCGGTCCCAACGGGGGGGGAGACCCAGTACTTC. This gives the protein CASSLAVPTGGETQYF.

This clone was counted only a few times. V gene TRBV6-1 combines with J gene TRBJ2-2; perhaps TRBD1 as D (6 bases). Germline lookup yields CDR1 MNHNS and CDR2 SASEGT. Trimming removed 7 bases from V and 2 bases from J, with 11 bases in between. CDR3 length: 14 amino acids. DNA of the CDR3: TGTGCCAGCAACGAGGGGGTAAACACCGGGGAGCTGTTTTTT. It yields the protein CASNEGVNTGELFF.

The chain recombines TRBV11-2 with TRBJ1-1; no clear D. The germline gives CDR1 SGHAT, CDR2 FQNNGV. Trimming shortened V by 1 base and J by 4 bases, and 10 bases separated the two germline ends. The CDR3 has 14 residues. The DNA of the CDR3 is TGTGCCAGCAGCTTAGTGGGCATCAGCACTGAAGCTTTCTTT. It specifies CASSLVGISTEAFF.

The chain is built from TRBV4-1 and TRBJ1-2; 8 bases line up with TRBD1. In germline, CDR1 is MGHRA, CDR2 YSYEKL. V dropped 1 base and J dropped 3; count of bases not matched to a gene: 4. The CDR3 covers 15 residues. CDR3: CASSQGGTGDYGYTF. The CDR3 DNA is TGCGCCAGCAGCCAAGGGGGGACAGGAGACTATGGCTACACCTTC.